The clone carrying this T cell receptor beta chain appeared a single time. Its target is unknown. Using immunoSEQ multiplex PCR, the repertoire was profiled, and TCRdb retains in-frame clones only, with some absent. Here the sample spans some 33,000 clones, under 95% being singletons. The V gene lost 2 bases and the J gene lost 4 bases, with 11 bases spanning the gap. Germline V gene data show CDR1 as SEHNR and CDR2 as FQNEAQ (reference sequence). The CDR3 length is 14 residues. This record belongs to a study of monozygotic twins with cystic fibrosis. Study findings and constraints: Co-twins had the most similar V usage for 13 of 16 pairs, J for 8. Median Simpson clonality of roughly 0.01 suggested naive T cells predominated. Nucleotide-identical clonotype sharing was significantly higher within monozygotic CF twin pairs than between unrelated CF individuals.

The V call is TRBV7-9, the J call TRBJ1-1; D gene uncertain. Sequencing was performed on blood. The source of this sequence is a boy between 2 and 10 years old with cystic fibrosis. CDR3 sequence (DNA): TGTGCCAGCAGCTTATCTTTGAGTCCCACTGAAGCTTTCTTT. Its protein is CASSLSLSPTEAFF.